This T cell receptor beta chain was obtained from a study of T cell repertoires in cytomegalovirus infection. Study-level information: HLA-B-restricted CMV epitopes that are well studied, plus recently identified HLA-C-restricted ones, were used by the study. Both CMV infection and a matching HLA type were indicated by public TCR beta signatures. Study-wide points: Within the response measured ex vivo, HLA-C-restricted CMV-specific TCR beta clonotypes were dominant.

With regard to this clonotype: Antigen unknown.

Each CDR3 protein is one row after TCRdb ran MiXCR on the reads. The table has over 45,000 distinct CDR3 sequences, around a fifth seen once. Germline CDR1 reads SGHNT; CDR2 reads YYREEE (reference sequence). The CDR3 contains 12 residues. V lost 4 bases and J lost 8, with 12 bases in between. This receptor was identified in a human donor in good health (CMV status not recorded). Some clones in this sample may be carry-over from other donors' samples. The source was CD8+ T cells from cultured PBMCs, collected from culture after CMV antigen stimulation. The chain recombines TRBV5-4 with TRBJ1-1; D not certain. The CDR3 bases are TGTGCCAGCAGCCCAGAAGGTCCAGAAGCTTTCTTT. It is translated as CASSPEGPEAFF. The variable domain in full, completed from reference TRBV5-4 and TRBJ1-1, reads ETGVTQSPTHLIKTRGQQVTLRCSSQSGHNTVSWYQQALGQGPQFIFQYYREEENGRGNFPPRFSGLQFPNYSSELNVNALELDDSALYLCASSPEGPEAFFGQGTRLTVV.